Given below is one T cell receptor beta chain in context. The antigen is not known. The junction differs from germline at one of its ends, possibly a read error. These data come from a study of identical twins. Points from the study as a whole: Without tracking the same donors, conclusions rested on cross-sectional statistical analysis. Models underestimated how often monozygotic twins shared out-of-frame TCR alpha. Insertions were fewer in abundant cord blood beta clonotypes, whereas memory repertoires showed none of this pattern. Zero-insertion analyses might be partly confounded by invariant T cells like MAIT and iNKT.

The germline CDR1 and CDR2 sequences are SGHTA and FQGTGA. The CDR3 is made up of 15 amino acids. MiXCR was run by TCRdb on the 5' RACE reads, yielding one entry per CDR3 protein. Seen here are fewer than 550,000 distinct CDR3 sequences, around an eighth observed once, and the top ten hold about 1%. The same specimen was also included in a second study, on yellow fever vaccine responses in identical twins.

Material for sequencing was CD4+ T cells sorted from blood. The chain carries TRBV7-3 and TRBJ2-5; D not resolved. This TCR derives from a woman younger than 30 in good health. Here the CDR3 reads CASSLEDGPREAQYF. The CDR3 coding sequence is TGTGCCAGCAGCTTAGAAGACGGACCAAGAGAGGCCCAGTACTTC.